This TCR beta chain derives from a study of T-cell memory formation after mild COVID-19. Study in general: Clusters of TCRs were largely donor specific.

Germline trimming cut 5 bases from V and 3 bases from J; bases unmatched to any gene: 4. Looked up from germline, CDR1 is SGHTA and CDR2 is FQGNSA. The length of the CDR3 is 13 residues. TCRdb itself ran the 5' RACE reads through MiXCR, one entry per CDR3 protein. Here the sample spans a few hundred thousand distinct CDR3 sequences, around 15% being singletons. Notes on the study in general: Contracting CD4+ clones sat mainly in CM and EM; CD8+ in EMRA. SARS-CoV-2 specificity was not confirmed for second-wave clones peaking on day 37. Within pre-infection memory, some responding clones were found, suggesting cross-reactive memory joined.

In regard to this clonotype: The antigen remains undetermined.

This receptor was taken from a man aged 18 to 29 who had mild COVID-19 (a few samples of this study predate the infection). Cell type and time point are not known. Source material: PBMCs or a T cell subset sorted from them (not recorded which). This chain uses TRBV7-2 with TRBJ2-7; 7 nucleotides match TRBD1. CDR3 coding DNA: TGTGCCAGCAGCCGACAGGGATACTACGAGCAGTACTTC. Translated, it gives CASSRQGYYEQYF.